The 27 T cell receptor beta chains listed next were all sequenced from one sample in a study of T cell responses to AZD1222 COVID-19 vaccine. Here immunoSEQ multiplex PCR was the method, and the copy in TCRdb shows in-frame clones only, minus some. The sample includes 100,000 to 150,000 clones, around 89% of them seen just once. The sequencing used peripheral blood, collected on day 0 of AZD1222 vaccination. All receptors come from an adult in good health.

V is TRBV15 and J is TRBJ2-7, with 8 bases identical to TRBD2. Looked up from germline, CDR1 is LNHNV and CDR2 is YYDKDF (reference sequence). V dropped 2 bases and J dropped 0; count of bases not matched to a gene: 3. The CDR3 runs to 15 residues. The CDR3 is CATSRRREGSYEQYF. The CDR3 bases are TGTGCCACCAGCAGAAGACGGGAGGGCTCCTACGAGCAGTACTTC.

The count of this clone is one. The chain joins TRBV29-1 to TRBJ1-3; D unresolved. Trimming removed 2 bases from V and 0 bases from J, with 8 bases in between. The CDR3 is 14 amino acids. Germline V CDR1 and CDR2: SQVTM, ANQGSEA. The CDR3 coding sequence is TGCAGCGTTGAAATGGCCCACTCTGGAAACACCATATATTTT. Protein sequence: CSVEMAHSGNTIYF.

This chain links TRBV27 with TRBJ1-1; D not certain. Germline values: CDR1 MNHEY, CDR2 SMNVEV (reference sequence). The length of the CDR3 is 15 residues. Between the trimmed V and J ends, which lost 3 bases and 4 bases, there was a span of 15 bases. The CDR3 DNA follows: TGTGCCAGCAGTTTTGATCGGTCTAGGTCCACTGAAGCTTTCTTT. Translating it yields CASSFDRSRSTEAFF.

The gene calls are TRBV5-1 and TRBJ2-1; tentatively, D is TRBD1 (5 bases). This CDR3 comprises 16 residues. Trimming stripped 0 bases from V and 4 bases from J, with 14 bases between. Looked up from germline, CDR1 is SGHRS and CDR2 is YFSETQ. The CDR3, as DNA: TGCGCCAGCAGCTTGGTGAGCAGGGTCTTATACAATGAGCAGTTCTTC. Amino acid sequence: CASSLVSRVLYNEQFF. Filled out from reference TRBV5-1 and TRBJ2-1, the complete variable domain reads KAGVTQTPRYLIKTRGQQVTLSCSPISGHRSVSWYQQTPGQGLQFLFEYFSETQRNKGNFPGRFSGRQFSNSRSEMNVSTLELGDSALYLCASSLVSRVLYNEQFFGPGTRLTVL.

The rearrangement links TRBV6-2 or TRBV6-3 to TRBJ2-7; tentatively, D is TRBD2 (6 bases). Looked up from germline, CDR1 is MNHEY and CDR2 is SVGEGT. Trimming stripped 2 bases from V and 1 base from J, with 12 bases between. CDR3 length: 15 amino acids. CDR3 sequence: CASSYPDYPSYEQYF. In DNA, the CDR3 is TGTGCCAGCAGTTACCCGGACTACCCTTCCTACGAGCAGTACTTC.

This chain links TRBV5-4 with TRBJ2-3, with 8 nucleotides matching TRBD2. The ends lost 6 bases at V and 4 bases at J; junction bases unmatched: 10. The CDR3 has 15 amino acids. Germline V gene lookup returns CDR1 SGHNT and CDR2 YYREEE (reference sequence). The CDR3 nucleotides are TGTGCCAGCACCCAAAGCGGGAGTAGGCCAGATACGCAGTATTTT. This gives the protein CASTQSGSRPDTQYF. Drawing the rest from reference TRBV5-4 and TRBJ2-3, the complete variable domain is ETGVTQSPTHLIKTRGQQVTLRCSSQSGHNTVSWYQQALGQGPQFIFQYYREEENGRGNFPPRFSGLQFPNYSSELNVNALELDDSALYLCASTQSGSRPDTQYFGPGTRLTVL.

CDR3 sequence: CASSQERTGGAYGYTF. In DNA form, the CDR3 reads TGCGCCAGCAGCCAAGAGAGGACAGGGGGTGCGTATGGCTACACCTTC. V is TRBV4-3 and J is TRBJ1-2, with 10 bases fitting TRBD1. CDR1 and CDR2 (germline): LGHNA, YSLEER. With 0 bases clipped from V and 5 bases from J, the junction kept 6 bases outside the gene matches. The CDR3 spans 16 residues.

The J gene is TRBJ2-7, the V gene TRBV2; TRBD2 matches 12 bases. Trimming removed 6 bases from V and 2 bases from J; junction bases left unmatched: 5. The CDR3 totals 15 residues. Germline-derived CDR1 and CDR2 are SNHLY and FYNNEI. The CDR3 nucleotides read TGTGCCAGCAGAGAGACTAGCGGGAGAACCTACGAGCAGTACTTC. It codes for CASRETSGRTYEQYF. The whole variable domain, filled in from reference TRBV2 and TRBJ2-7, reads EPEVTQTPSHQVTQMGQEVILRCVPISNHLYFYWYRQILGQKVEFLVSFYNNEISEKSEIFDDQFSVERPDGSNFTLKIRSTKLEDSAMYFCASRETSGRTYEQYFGPGTRLTVT.

The rearrangement uses TRBV5-1 and TRBJ2-1, with 7 positions matching TRBD1. This CDR3 comprises 16 residues. The V and J ends lost 4 bases and 2 bases, in that order; junction bases with no gene match: 9. The germline V gene has CDR1 SGHRS and CDR2 YFSETQ. The CDR3 nucleotides are TGCGCCAGCAGCACGGGACAGCCGAATACCTACAATGAGCAGTTCTTC. It specifies CASSTGQPNTYNEQFF.

The J gene is TRBJ2-1, the V gene TRBV5-1; no clear D gene. The CDR3 sequence is 15 residues long. Trimming took off 3 bases at V and 5 bases at J, with 15 bases between the two ends. Germline values: CDR1 SGHRS, CDR2 YFSETQ. In DNA, the CDR3 is TGCGCCAGCAGCTGGGCTCTTGGGTTTAACAATGAGCAGTTCTTC. Its translation is CASSWALGFNNEQFF. The whole variable domain, remainder taken from reference TRBV5-1 and TRBJ2-1, is KAGVTQTPRYLIKTRGQQVTLSCSPISGHRSVSWYQQTPGQGLQFLFEYFSETQRNKGNFPGRFSGRQFSNSRSEMNVSTLELGDSALYLCASSWALGFNNEQFFGPGTRLTVL.

The chain is built from TRBV27 and TRBJ2-7; TRBD1 is a possible D gene (6 bases). Per the germline V gene, CDR1 is MNHEY and CDR2 is SMNVEV (reference sequence). The CDR3 runs to 13 residues. The V and J ends lost 5 bases and 0 bases respectively, with 8 bases between them. Here the CDR3 DNA reads TGTGCCAGCAGTATACAGGGCTCCTACGAGCAGTACTTC. It is translated as CASSIQGSYEQYF.

The chain employs TRBV27 and TRBJ2-7; D gene ambiguous. CDR1 and CDR2 (germline): MNHEY, SMNVEV (reference sequence). Trimming removed 3 bases at V and 0 bases at J, with 6 bases between. The CDR3 consists of 13 residues. The CDR3 DNA reads as TGTGCCAGCAGTTTCTCGAGCTCCTACGAGCAGTACTTC. It specifies CASSFSSSYEQYF.

The V call is TRBV29-1, the J call TRBJ2-1; TRBD1 matches 7 bases. This CDR3 has 17 residues. Trimming cost V 3 bases and J 0 bases; bases outside gene matches: 11. Germline V gives CDR1 SQVTM, CDR2 ANQGSEA. CDR3: CSVDPPATGSSYNEQFF. Here the CDR3 DNA reads TGCAGCGTTGACCCCCCCGCGACAGGGAGCTCCTACAATGAGCAGTTCTTC.

The chain couples TRBV6-5 to TRBJ1-3; a weak D match, TRBD1 (6 bases). V lost 6 bases and J 1 base, leaving 13 bases between the germline ends. This CDR3 region has 15 residues. Per germline, CDR1 MNHEY and CDR2 SVGAGI. CDR3 loop: CASSDQTGSGNTIYF. CDR3 in DNA: TGTGCCAGCAGCGACCAGACAGGTTCTGGAAACACCATATATTTT.

This clone has only one observation. The chain has TRBV24-1 and TRBJ2-5; either TRBD1 or TRBD2 may supply D (5 bases each). The CDR3 is 15 amino acids. Germline loops: CDR1 KGHDR, CDR2 SFDVKD. Trimming removed 5 bases at V and 5 bases at J, with 17 bases between. CDR3 region: CATSVYGTGWETQYF. In nucleotides, the CDR3 is TGTGCCACCAGTGTCTATGGGACGGGGTGGGAGACCCAGTACTTC.

V and J are TRBV20-1 and TRBJ2-1; D is perhaps TRBD1 (7 bases). V lost 3 bases and J lost 1, with 28 bases in between. The CDR3 is 20 residues long. CDR1 DFQATT and CDR2 SNEGSKA come from the germline V gene (reference sequence). The CDR3: CSASPGGGSGPMDSYNEQFF. CDR3 DNA: TGCAGTGCTAGTCCAGGGGGTGGTAGCGGACCAATGGATTCCTACAATGAGCAGTTCTTC.

This clone came up a few times. V usage is TRBV19 and J usage is TRBJ1-5; the match to TRBD1 covers 9 bases. The CDR3 is 16 residues long. V gave up 4 bases and J gave up 0 bases; unmatched junction bases: 4. CDR1 is LNHDA, CDR2 SQIVND, per germline (reference sequence). For the CDR3, the DNA is TGTGCCAGTAGTAGACGGACAGGGGATAGCAATCAGCCCCAGCATTTT. This encodes CASSRRTGDSNQPQHF. Full variable domain (missing parts from reference TRBV19 and TRBJ1-5): DGGITQSPKYLFRKEGQNVTLSCEQNLNHDAMYWYRQDPGQGLRLIYYSQIVNDFQKGDIAEGYSVSREKKESFPLTVTSAQKNPTAFYLCASSRRTGDSNQPQHFGDGTRLSIL.

This rearrangement joins TRBV29-1 to TRBJ2-7, with D tentatively TRBD1 (6 bases). Germline assignment: CDR1 SQVTM and CDR2 ANQGSEA. The CDR3 covers 12 residues. V shed 7 bases and J shed 4 bases, with 14 bases lying between them. CDR3 amino acids: CSGQGIGYEQYF. The DNA of the CDR3 is TGCAGCGGGCAGGGGATAGGTTACGAGCAGTACTTC.

The J gene is TRBJ1-1, the V gene TRBV28, with D possibly TRBD1 on 5 matching bases. Deletions cut 6 bases from V and 5 bases from J, with 19 bases between. This CDR3 comprises 15 residues. The germline CDR1 and CDR2 sequences are MDHEN and SYDVKM. CDR3 bases: TGTGCCAGCAGCAGGGAGGCAGTCTCGGGGACTGAAGCTTTCTTT. Protein: CASSREAVSGTEAFF.

The V gene is TRBV2, the J gene TRBJ2-1; D is perhaps TRBD1 (6 bases). The CDR3 sequence is 14 residues long. Trimming stripped 4 bases from V and 5 bases from J, with 12 bases between. CDR1 and CDR2 (germline): SNHLY, FYNNEI. CDR3 in amino acids: CASSAPGQNNEQFF. The CDR3 bases are TGTGCCAGCAGTGCCCCGGGACAAAACAATGAGCAGTTCTTC. The whole variable domain, filled in from reference TRBV2 and TRBJ2-1, reads EPEVTQTPSHQVTQMGQEVILRCVPISNHLYFYWYRQILGQKVEFLVSFYNNEISEKSEIFDDQFSVERPDGSNFTLKIRSTKLEDSAMYFCASSAPGQNNEQFFGPGTRLTVL.

The chain carries TRBV28 and TRBJ2-1; 7 positions match TRBD1. This CDR3 region has 14 residues. V lost 6 bases, J lost 4 bases, and 6 bases stayed unmatched. The V gene's germline CDR1 is MDHEN and CDR2 SYDVKM. CDR3 amino acids: CASRGTERYNEQFF. The CDR3 DNA is TGTGCCAGCAGGGGGACAGAGCGATACAATGAGCAGTTCTTC.

The CDR3 nucleotides are TGCAGCGTTCCTCGGACAGGGGACGACTATGGCTACACCTTC. It encodes CSVPRTGDDYGYTF. The chain employs TRBV29-1 and TRBJ1-2, with 9 bases that match TRBD1. This CDR3 region has 14 residues. Germline lookup yields CDR1 SQVTM and CDR2 ANQGSEA. The V and J ends lost 5 bases and 3 bases, in that order; junction bases with no gene match: 7. Supplemented by reference TRBV29-1 and TRBJ1-2, the full variable domain reads SAVISQKPSRDICQRGTSLTIQCQVDSQVTMMFWYRQQPGQSLTLIATANQGSEATYESGFVIDKFPISRPNLTFSTLTVSNMSPEDSSIYLCSVPRTGDDYGYTFGSGTRLTVV.

V gene TRBV5-4 combines with J gene TRBJ2-7; D tentatively reads TRBD1 or TRBD2 (7 bases each). This CDR3 comprises 14 residues. The V and J ends lost 3 bases and 4 bases respectively, with 14 bases between them. Germline assignment: CDR1 SGHNT and CDR2 YYREEE (reference sequence). The CDR3 loop reads CASSWGGQRYEQYF. DNA of the CDR3: TGTGCCAGCAGCTGGGGGGGACAGCGGTACGAGCAGTACTTC.

This clone showed up just once. The CDR3 bases are TGCGCCAGCAGCACCACAGGGTCAGGGGGCTACACCTTC. This sequence encodes CASSTTGSGGYTF. This sequence joins TRBV5-1 and TRBJ1-2, with a tentative D call TRBD1 (6 bases). Trimming shortened V by 4 bases and J by 8 bases, and 15 bases separated the two germline ends. Germline V gene data show CDR1 as SGHRS and CDR2 as YFSETQ. CDR3 length: 13 residues. Full variable domain (missing parts from reference TRBV5-1 and TRBJ1-2): KAGVTQTPRYLIKTRGQQVTLSCSPISGHRSVSWYQQTPGQGLQFLFEYFSETQRNKGNFPGRFSGRQFSNSRSEMNVSTLELGDSALYLCASSTTGSGGYTFGSGTRLTVV.

The V call is TRBV7-3, the J call TRBJ1-6; D gene uncertain. V lost 2 bases and J 8 bases, leaving 7 bases between the germline ends. CDR3 length: 13 residues. CDR1 and CDR2 (germline): SGHTA, FQGTGA. For the CDR3, the DNA is TGTGCCAGCAGCTTAGGTCTTGATTCACCCCTCCACTTT. Protein product: CASSLGLDSPLHF.

The chain recombines TRBV4-1 with TRBJ2-1, with 9 bases identical to TRBD2. The CDR3 spans 17 residues. From germline, CDR1 is MGHRA and CDR2 YSYEKL. The trim removed 0 bases at V and 7 bases at J, leaving 10 bases unmatched. Here the CDR3 reads CASSQDRRVAGVNEQFF. DNA for the CDR3: TGCGCCAGCAGCCAAGATCGTAGAGTAGCGGGAGTGAATGAGCAGTTCTTC.

On this clone: The same CDR3 can be traced to other DNA sequences in this sample. The CDR3 region is CAWSVSGNQPQHF. As DNA, the CDR3 is TGTGCCTGGAGTGTCTCGGGGAATCAGCCCCAGCATTTT. The chain joins TRBV30 to TRBJ1-5; D gene ambiguous. Trimming left V 0 bases short and J 4 bases short, with 7 bases between. This CDR3 contains 13 residues. Germline lookup yields CDR1 GTSNPN and CDR2 SVGIG (reference sequence).